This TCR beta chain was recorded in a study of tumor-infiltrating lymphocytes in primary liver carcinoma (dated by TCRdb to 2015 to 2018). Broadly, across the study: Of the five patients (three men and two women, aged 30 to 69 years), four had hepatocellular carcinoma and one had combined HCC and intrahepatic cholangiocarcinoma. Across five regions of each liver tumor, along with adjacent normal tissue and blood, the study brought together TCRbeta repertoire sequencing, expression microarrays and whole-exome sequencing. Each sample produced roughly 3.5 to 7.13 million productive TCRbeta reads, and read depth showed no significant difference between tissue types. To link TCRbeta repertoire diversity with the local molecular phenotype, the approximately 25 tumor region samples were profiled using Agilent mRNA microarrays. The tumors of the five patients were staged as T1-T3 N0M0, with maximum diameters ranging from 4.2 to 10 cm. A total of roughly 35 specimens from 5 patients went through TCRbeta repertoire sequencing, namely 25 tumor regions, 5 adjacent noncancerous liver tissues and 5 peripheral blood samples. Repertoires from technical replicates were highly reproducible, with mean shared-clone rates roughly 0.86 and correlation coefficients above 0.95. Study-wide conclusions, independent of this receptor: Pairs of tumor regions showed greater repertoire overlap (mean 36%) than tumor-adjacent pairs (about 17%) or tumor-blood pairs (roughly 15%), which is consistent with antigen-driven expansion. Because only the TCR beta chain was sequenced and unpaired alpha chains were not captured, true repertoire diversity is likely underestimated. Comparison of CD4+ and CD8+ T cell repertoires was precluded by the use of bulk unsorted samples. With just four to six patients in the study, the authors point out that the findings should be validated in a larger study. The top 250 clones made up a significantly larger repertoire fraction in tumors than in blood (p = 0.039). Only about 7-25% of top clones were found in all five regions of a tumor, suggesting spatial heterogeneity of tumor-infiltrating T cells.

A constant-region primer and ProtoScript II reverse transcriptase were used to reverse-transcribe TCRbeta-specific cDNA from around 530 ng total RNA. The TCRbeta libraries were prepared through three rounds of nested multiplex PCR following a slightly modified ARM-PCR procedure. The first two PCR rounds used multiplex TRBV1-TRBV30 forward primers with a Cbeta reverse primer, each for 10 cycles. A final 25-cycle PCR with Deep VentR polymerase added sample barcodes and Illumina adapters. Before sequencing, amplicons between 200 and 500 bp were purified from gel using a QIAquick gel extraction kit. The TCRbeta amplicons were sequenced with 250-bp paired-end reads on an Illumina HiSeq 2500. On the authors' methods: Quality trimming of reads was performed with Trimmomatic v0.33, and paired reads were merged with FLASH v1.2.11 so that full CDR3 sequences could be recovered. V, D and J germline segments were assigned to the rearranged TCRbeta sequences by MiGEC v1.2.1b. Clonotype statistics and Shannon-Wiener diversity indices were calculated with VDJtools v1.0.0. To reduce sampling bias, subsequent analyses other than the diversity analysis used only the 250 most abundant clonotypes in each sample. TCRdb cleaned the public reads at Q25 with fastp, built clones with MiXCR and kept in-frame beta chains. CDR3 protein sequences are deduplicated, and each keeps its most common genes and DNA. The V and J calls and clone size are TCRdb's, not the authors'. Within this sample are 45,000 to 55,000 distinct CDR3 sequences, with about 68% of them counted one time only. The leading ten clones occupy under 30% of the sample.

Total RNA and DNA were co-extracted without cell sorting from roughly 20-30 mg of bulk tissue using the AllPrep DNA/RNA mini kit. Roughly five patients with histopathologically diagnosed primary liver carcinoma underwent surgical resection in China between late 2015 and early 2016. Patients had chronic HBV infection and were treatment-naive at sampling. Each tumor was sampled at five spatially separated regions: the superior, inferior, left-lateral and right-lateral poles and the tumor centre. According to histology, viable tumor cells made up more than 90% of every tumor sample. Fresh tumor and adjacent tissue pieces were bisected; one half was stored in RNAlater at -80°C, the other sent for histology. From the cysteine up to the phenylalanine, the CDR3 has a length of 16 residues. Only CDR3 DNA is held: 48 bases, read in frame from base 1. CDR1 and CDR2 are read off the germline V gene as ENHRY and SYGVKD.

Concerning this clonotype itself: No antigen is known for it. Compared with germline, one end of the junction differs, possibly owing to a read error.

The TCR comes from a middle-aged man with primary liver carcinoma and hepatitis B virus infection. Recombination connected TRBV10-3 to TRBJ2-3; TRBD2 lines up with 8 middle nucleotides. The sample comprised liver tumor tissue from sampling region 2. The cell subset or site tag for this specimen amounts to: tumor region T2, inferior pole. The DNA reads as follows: TGTGACATCAGTCCTGGCTCTAGCGGGTTCTCAGATATGCAGTATTTT. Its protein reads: CDISPGSSGFSDMQYF.